This TCR beta chain originates from a study of cytomegalovirus exposure and HLA in healthy donors. At the level of the study: An earlier analysis identified 117 million unique TCR beta sequences in about 200 million T cells. Whole-study results and caveats: DRB1 had the most TCR associations and HLA-C the fewest, a later analysis found, with rates varying by HLA locus.

Of note for this clone: Its target is unknown.

A multiplex PCR was run with 60 Vbeta primers and 13 Jbeta primers. Generated by immunoSEQ multiplex PCR, the TCRdb table keeps only in-frame clones and is missing some. Seen here are 95,000 to 150,000 clones, about 73% observed once, and the top ten hold over 3.5%. V was trimmed by 3 bases and J by 2 bases, leaving 8 bases between them. In germline, CDR1 is SGHTA, CDR2 FQGNSA. The CDR3 consists of 15 residues. This rearrangement joins TRBV7-2 to TRBJ2-6, with D possibly TRBD1 on 5 matching bases. The clonotype was recovered from a woman aged 50 to 65 in good health and CMV-seropositive. Sequencing used PBMCs. Here the CDR3 reads CASSFRVAGANVLTF. The CDR3 bases are TGTGCCAGCAGCTTCAGGGTCGCTGGGGCCAACGTCCTGACTTTC.